This TCR beta chain was recovered during a study of CXCR3-negative and CXCR3-positive naive CD8 T cells. Study-level points and caveats: Higher TRB CDR3 hydrophobicity marked CXCR3-positive naive cells relative to CXCR3-negative naive cells.

CD45RO-CCR7+CD27+CD95- characterized naive CD8+ T cells. Concerning this clonotype: Its matching antigen is unknown.

The CDR3 length is 15 residues. CDR1 is MNHEY and CDR2 is SVGAGI in the germline V gene. The TRB cDNA libraries were prepared by 5' RACE with UMI labels. TCRdb processed the 5' RACE reads again and assigns one entry to each CDR3 protein, with no DNA. The sample spans 100,000 to 150,000 distinct CDR3 sequences; the ten largest clones claim about 0.44%. The specimen sequenced was naive CXCR3- CD8+ T cells from blood. The subset: CD45RO-CCR7+CD27+CD95- naive CD8+ T cells lacking CXCR3 (TNR3-). The receptor was derived from a human donor in good health. Some clones in this sample may be carry-over from other donors' samples. This chain links TRBV6-5 with TRBJ2-2. The CDR3 region is CASSYSPFNTGELFF.